These 27 T cell receptor beta chains share one sample of origin, sequenced in a study of T cell responses to AZD1222 COVID-19 vaccine. The protocol was immunoSEQ multiplex PCR, while the TCRdb copy is restricted to in-frame clones and leaves out a portion. The table lists roughly 76,000 clones, about nine tenths of them singletons, with about 2.5% in the top ten. The starting material was peripheral blood, obtained on day 0 of AZD1222 vaccination. Receptor source: an adult in good health.

The chain employs TRBV10-3 and TRBJ2-1; D may be TRBD1 (6 bases). Germline V CDR1 and CDR2: ENHRY, SYGVKD. Trimming left V 5 bases short and J 3 bases short, with 14 bases between. The CDR3 covers 15 residues. The CDR3 region has the DNA TGTGCCATCAGTCAAGACAGGTTGGACTACAATGAGCAGTTCTTC. It codes for CAISQDRLDYNEQFF.

This sequence joins TRBV13 and TRBJ2-7; 8 bases line up with TRBD2. The CDR3 is 14 residues long. The J segment lost 6 bases and the V segment lost 5 bases, leaving 9 bases of the junction unmatched. Per the germline V gene, CDR1 is PRHDT and CDR2 is FYEKMQ (reference sequence). CDR3 in DNA: TGTGCCAGCAGCCGTAGCGGGATCCCCCTCGAGCAGTACTTC. It is translated as CASSRSGIPLEQYF.

The rearrangement links TRBV9 to TRBJ2-7, with 10 bases aligning to TRBD2. Germline CDR1 and CDR2: SGDLS and YYNGEE. The length of the CDR3 is 15 residues. The ends lost 3 bases at V and 3 bases at J; junction bases unmatched: 6. In nucleotides, the CDR3 is TGTGCCAGCAGCGCGCGGTGGACTAGCGGCTACGAGCAGTACTTC. It encodes CASSARWTSGYEQYF.

The chain has TRBV7-2 and TRBJ1-2; no firm D call. Per germline, CDR1 SGHTA and CDR2 FQGNSA. The CDR3 contains 12 residues. V lost 5 bases, J lost 8 bases, and 12 bases lay in between. This CDR3 reads CASSEGQRGYTF. CDR3 in DNA: TGTGCCAGCAGCGAGGGCCAAAGGGGCTACACCTTC.

This rearrangement joins TRBV30 to TRBJ1-4; no clear D gene. Deletions cut 2 bases from V and 7 bases from J, with 11 bases between. There are 13 residues in the CDR3. Germline-derived CDR1 and CDR2 are GTSNPN and SVGIG (reference sequence). In DNA, the CDR3 is TGTGCCTGGAGTTTGCAGGTCGGTGAAAAACTGTTTTTT. Translating it yields CAWSLQVGEKLFF. Full variable domain (outside the CDR3, taken from reference TRBV30 and TRBJ1-4): SQTIHQWPATLVQPVGSPLSLECTVEGTSNPNLYWYRQAAGRGLQLLFYSVGIGQISSEVPQNLSASRPQDRQFILSSKKLLLSDSGFYLCAWSLQVGEKLFFGSGTQLSVL.

For the CDR3, the DNA is TGTGCCAGCAGGCCTCAGGGGCCCTACGAGCAGTACTTC. This encodes CASRPQGPYEQYF. The rearrangement uses TRBV6-5 and TRBJ2-7, with D possibly being TRBD1 (6 bases). V lost 6 bases to trimming and J lost 2 bases, with 11 bases between them. CDR1 is MNHEY and CDR2 is SVGAGI in the germline V gene. This CDR3 has 13 amino acids.

The gene calls are TRBV30 and TRBJ2-2, with no clear D. V lost 4 bases and J lost 1, with 4 bases in between. The V gene's germline CDR1 is GTSNPN and CDR2 SVGIG (reference sequence). This CDR3 has 12 amino acids. This chain's CDR3 is CAWTVNTGELFF. DNA for the CDR3: TGTGCCTGGACGGTGAACACCGGGGAGCTGTTTTTT. Looking up the rest from reference TRBV30 and TRBJ2-2 gives the full variable domain: SQTIHQWPATLVQPVGSPLSLECTVEGTSNPNLYWYRQAAGRGLQLLFYSVGIGQISSEVPQNLSASRPQDRQFILSSKKLLLSDSGFYLCAWTVNTGELFFGEGSRLTVL.

This clone has only one observation. This sequence joins TRBV12-3 or TRBV12-4 and TRBJ1-1, with no clear D. The V end was cut by 3 bases, the J end by 1 base, with 6 bases between. This CDR3 is built from 13 residues. The DNA of the CDR3 is TGTGCCAGCAGTTTTCCGTCGAACACTGAAGCTTTCTTT. Its translation: CASSFPSNTEAFF.

V gene TRBV7-2 combines with J gene TRBJ1-5; a weak D match, TRBD1 (5 bases). The V end lost 1 base, the J end lost 6 bases, and 7 bases lay between the germline ends. The V gene's germline CDR1 is SGHTA and CDR2 FQGNSA. The CDR3 runs 13 residues. The CDR3 DNA follows: TGTGCCAGCAGCTTAGATCAGGGTCAGCCCCAGCATTTT. Its translation: CASSLDQGQPQHF. Combining the CDR3 with reference TRBV7-2 and TRBJ1-5 gives the whole variable domain GAGVSQSPSNKVTEKGKDVELRCDPISGHTALYWYRQSLGQGLEFLIYFQGNSAPDKSGLPSDRFSAERTGGSVSTLTIQRTQQEDSAVYLCASSLDQGQPQHFGDGTRLSIL.

This chain joins TRBV20-1 and TRBJ1-1; D ambiguous. V lost 5 bases and J lost 0, with 4 bases in between. The germline gives CDR1 DFQATT, CDR2 SNEGSKA (reference sequence). The CDR3 sequence is 11 residues long. CDR3 sequence: CSAWVNTEAFF. For the CDR3, the DNA is TGCAGTGCTTGGGTGAACACTGAAGCTTTCTTT.

J is TRBJ1-4 and V is TRBV29-1; possibly TRBD1 for D (5 bases). The CDR3 has 12 residues. Per germline, CDR1 SQVTM and CDR2 ANQGSEA. Here the CDR3 reads CSGRDTNEKLFF. As DNA, the CDR3 is TGCAGTGGCCGGGACACTAATGAAAAACTGTTTTTT.

The rearrangement joins TRBV4-1 to TRBJ2-7, with 7 bases aligning to TRBD2. V lost 6 bases, J lost 0 bases, and 8 bases stayed unmatched. CDR3 length equals 15 residues. Germline V gene sequence: CDR1 MGHRA, CDR2 YSYEKL. The CDR3 nucleotides read TGCGCCAGCAGTCTAGCGGAAGCGAGCTCCTACGAGCAGTACTTC. Translation gives CASSLAEASSYEQYF.

The rearrangement joins TRBV2 to TRBJ2-3; TRBD1 matches 9 bases. Germline CDR1 SNHLY, CDR2 FYNNEI. J gave up 1 base and V 10 bases, and 6 bases lay outside the gene matches. The CDR3 loop spans 14 amino acids. The CDR3 DNA sequence: TGTGCCAATATCCGGGACAGGGGCACAGATACGCAGTATTTT. Its protein is CANIRDRGTDTQYF.

The chain carries TRBV15 and TRBJ1-6; D call uncertain. Germline V gives CDR1 LNHNV, CDR2 YYDKDF (reference sequence). The V gene lost 1 base and the J gene lost 8 bases, with 6 bases spanning the gap. CDR3 size: 13 residues. The CDR3 nucleotides are TGTGCCACCAGCAGAGGATCAGATTCACCCCTCCACTTT. The encoded protein is CATSRGSDSPLHF.

This chain uses TRBV19 with TRBJ2-6; 8 bases agree with TRBD1. The V segment lost 4 bases and the J segment 2 bases; nucleotides outside the gene matches: 1. The length of the CDR3 is 15 residues. CDR1 and CDR2 (germline): LNHDA, SQIVND (reference sequence). Here the CDR3 DNA reads TGTGCCAGTAGTAACAGGGGGACTGGGGCCAACGTCCTGACTTTC. Its translation is CASSNRGTGANVLTF.

The J gene is TRBJ2-5, the V gene TRBV6-5, with D possibly being TRBD1 or TRBD2 (5 bases each). Trimming removed 5 bases at V and 4 bases at J, with 14 bases between. Looked up from germline, CDR1 is MNHEY and CDR2 is SVGAGI. The CDR3 extends over 14 amino acids. CDR3 sequence: CASSKGRLLETQYF. The CDR3 DNA reads TGTGCCAGCAGTAAGGGGAGACTACTAGAGACCCAGTACTTC.

The chain links TRBV2 to TRBJ1-5; D remains ambiguous. Germline V CDR1 and CDR2: SNHLY, FYNNEI. V was cut by 4 bases and J by 1 base, with 14 bases left in between. The CDR3 runs to 16 residues. In DNA form, the CDR3 reads TGTGCCAGCAGTGTCGGGATCGGCGGGAGCAATCAGCCCCAGCATTTT. This encodes CASSVGIGGSNQPQHF.

This sequence joins TRBV2 and TRBJ1-1, with 7 bases matching TRBD1. V dropped 11 bases and J dropped 2; count of bases not matched to a gene: 8. Germline assignment: CDR1 SNHLY and CDR2 FYNNEI. The CDR3 contains 13 residues. Here the CDR3 DNA reads TGTGCCGGAGGGGGCAAGGTTAACACTGAAGCTTTCTTT. This translates into CAGGGKVNTEAFF.

The rearrangement joins TRBV4-2 to TRBJ2-3, with D perhaps TRBD1 or TRBD2 (6 bases each). There are 17 residues in the CDR3. V lost 0 bases, J lost 4 bases, and 17 bases lay in between. Germline V gene data show CDR1 as LGHNA and CDR2 as YNFKEQ. The CDR3 protein is CASSQDESGAPPDTQYF. The CDR3 DNA sequence: TGTGCCAGCAGCCAAGATGAGTCGGGGGCCCCCCCAGATACGCAGTATTTT.

J is TRBJ2-7 and V is TRBV19, with D possibly being TRBD2 (6 bases). The CDR3 is 13 amino acids. The V gene lost 6 bases and the J gene lost 3 bases, with 12 bases spanning the gap. Germline V gene sequence: CDR1 LNHDA, CDR2 SQIVND (reference sequence). The CDR3 DNA sequence: TGTGCCAGTAGCGAGACTAGTCGCTACGAGCAGTACTTC. The encoded protein is CASSETSRYEQYF.

This clone was recorded only once. This chain connects TRBV5-1 to TRBJ1-2; 8 nucleotides align to TRBD1. The CDR3 extends over 14 amino acids. The V segment lost 4 bases and the J segment 4 bases; nucleotides outside the gene matches: 6. The V gene's germline CDR1 is SGHRS and CDR2 YFSETQ. Written as DNA, the CDR3 is TGCGCCAGCAGCACCGACAGGGGATCCTATGGCTACACCTTC. Protein sequence: CASSTDRGSYGYTF.

The V and J genes are TRBV2 and TRBJ1-6, with D unresolved. CDR1 and CDR2 (germline): SNHLY, FYNNEI. V was pared by 7 bases and J by 7 bases, with 14 bases between. The CDR3 contains 14 residues. The CDR3 DNA reads as TGTGCCAGCACCCCCCGTGAAGGGAATTCACCCCTCCACTTT. It yields the protein CASTPREGNSPLHF. The variable domain in full, completed from reference TRBV2 and TRBJ1-6, reads EPEVTQTPSHQVTQMGQEVILRCVPISNHLYFYWYRQILGQKVEFLVSFYNNEISEKSEIFDDQFSVERPDGSNFTLKIRSTKLEDSAMYFCASTPREGNSPLHFGNGTRLTVT.

This clone was observed a few times. The chain is built from TRBV10-3 and TRBJ1-5, with D possibly being TRBD1 (5 bases). Trimming cost V 7 bases and J 0 bases, with 7 bases left between them. The CDR3 loop spans 13 amino acids. CDR1 ENHRY and CDR2 SYGVKD come from the germline V gene. The CDR3 reads CAITQGSNQPQHF. The CDR3 nucleotides read TGTGCCATCACCCAGGGTAGCAATCAGCCCCAGCATTTT.

The V gene is TRBV5-6, the J gene TRBJ2-7; 7 bases agree with TRBD1. Trimming took 4 bases from V and 5 from J; bases not matched to a gene: 9. Germline V CDR1 and CDR2: SGHDT, YYEEEE. The CDR3 has 14 residues. The DNA for the CDR3 is TGTGCCAGCAGCCCTGGGACAGTCGTCCACGAGCAGTACTTC. It codes for CASSPGTVVHEQYF.

In its sample, this clone was seen once. The rearrangement joins TRBV6-5 to TRBJ2-2; no clear D gene. This CDR3 is 11 amino acids long. Germline V gene lookup returns CDR1 MNHEY and CDR2 SVGAGI. The V end was cut by 4 bases, the J end by 7 bases, with 4 bases between. CDR3 DNA: TGTGCCAGCAGTTCCGGCGGGGAGCTGTTTTTT. This translates into CASSSGGELFF.

The chain combines TRBV7-9 with TRBJ2-7; 9 nucleotides match TRBD2. Germline CDR1 and CDR2: SEHNR and FQNEAQ (reference sequence). The trim removed 7 bases at V and 2 bases at J, leaving 6 bases unmatched. The CDR3 is 14 amino acids. The CDR3 loop reads CASIPTSGPYEQYF. CDR3 DNA: TGTGCCAGCATCCCGACTAGCGGTCCCTACGAGCAGTACTTC.

The V call is TRBV28, the J call TRBJ2-1; 10 bases align to TRBD1. The junction had 7 bases not matched to a gene; V was cut back by 4 bases and J by 13 bases. CDR3 size: 13 residues. Germline CDR1 and CDR2: MDHEN and SYDVKM. In DNA form, the CDR3 reads TGTGCCAGCAGTTCACCGGGACAGGGGTCCCAGTTCTTC. This translates into CASSSPGQGSQFF.